Below are 32 T cell receptor beta chains sequenced from a single sample in a study of long-term antiretroviral therapy in people with HIV (dated by TCRdb to the early 2020s). The immunoSEQ hsTCRB v3.0 assay was used at survey level resolution to sequence the TRB variable region. TCRdb limited this immuneACCESS table to in-frame rearrangements with V and J called. A share of clones is missing; checked studies link under half to unresolved V genes, and the rest is unexplained. This sample comprises tens of thousands of clones, roughly 80% of them detected only once. Jointly, the top ten make up about 10% of the sample. Sequencing was performed on unsorted PBMCs, taken 0.8 years before starting antiretroviral therapy. These TCRs come from a man between 18 and 35 years old with HIV.

The V gene is TRBV7-9, the J gene TRBJ2-7, with 9 bases aligning to TRBD2. Germline CDR1 SEHNR, CDR2 FQNEAQ (reference sequence). The CDR3 consists of 17 residues. With V trimmed by 8 bases and J by 0 bases, 14 bases remained unmatched. CDR3 region: CASLPAPGLAFSYEQYF. CDR3 DNA: TGTGCCAGCCTTCCCGCGCCGGGACTAGCCTTCTCCTACGAGCAGTACTTC.

The rearrangement links TRBV6-1 to TRBJ1-4; D gene unclear. The CDR3 extends over 11 amino acids. The V gene's germline CDR1 is MNHNS and CDR2 SASEGT. The ends were cut back, 5 bases at V and 11 bases at J, with 9 bases in the middle. Here the CDR3 reads CASSPREKLFF. The CDR3 DNA reads as TGTGCCAGCAGTCCTCGTGAGAAACTGTTTTTT.

The J gene is TRBJ2-2, the V gene TRBV7-8; D might be TRBD1 (6 bases). Germline V lookup: CDR1 SGHVS, CDR2 FQNEAQ. The CDR3 spans 14 residues. Trimming stripped 5 bases from V and 5 bases from J, with 12 bases between. CDR3 bases: TGTGCCAGCAGCCTCGGACAGCTAACCGGGGAGCTGTTTTTT. It yields the protein CASSLGQLTGELFF.

The CDR3 sequence: CASSRETGGSNQPQHF. CDR3 coding DNA: TGCGCCAGCAGTCGTGAGACAGGGGGTTCTAATCAGCCCCAGCATTTT. The chain joins TRBV5-1 to TRBJ1-5, with 9 nucleotides matching TRBD1. Looked up from germline, CDR1 is SGHRS and CDR2 is YFSETQ. J was trimmed by 4 bases and V by 5 bases; bases with no gene match: 10. The CDR3 contains 16 residues.

This clone was seen only once. The chain has TRBV28 and TRBJ2-7, with 11 bases that match TRBD1. CDR1 is MDHEN and CDR2 is SYDVKM in the germline V gene. V dropped 6 bases and J dropped 5; count of bases not matched to a gene: 12. This CDR3 has 16 amino acids. The CDR3 here is CASSLPGTGGGDEQYF. The DNA for the CDR3 is TGTGCCAGCAGCCTACCTGGGACAGGGGGAGGGGACGAGCAGTACTTC.

The chain uses TRBV5-4 and TRBJ1-2; 8 nucleotides line up with TRBD1. Germline V gene lookup returns CDR1 SGHNT and CDR2 YYREEE (reference sequence). V dropped 5 bases and J dropped 4; count of bases not matched to a gene: 10. The CDR3 consists of 15 residues. The CDR3 coding sequence is TGTGCCAGCAGACCCGGGGACAGGACCCCCTATGGCTACACCTTC. It is translated as CASRPGDRTPYGYTF.

The chain has TRBV5-1 and TRBJ2-2; 8 bases fit TRBD1. Germline V lookup: CDR1 SGHRS, CDR2 YFSETQ. V dropped 0 bases and J dropped 1; count of bases not matched to a gene: 2. The CDR3 runs to 16 residues. The CDR3 here is CASSLGGQGNTGELFF. CDR3 DNA: TGCGCCAGCAGCTTGGGAGGACAGGGGAACACCGGGGAGCTGTTTTTT.

This chain connects TRBV9 to TRBJ1-1, with TRBD1 as a possible D gene (5 bases). V was cut by 4 bases and J by 3 bases, with 10 bases left in between. CDR3 length equals 13 residues. The germline V gene encodes CDR1 SGDLS and CDR2 YYNGEE. The CDR3 bases are TGTGCCAGCAGCCCGAGACAGTACACTGAAGCTTTCTTT. Protein product: CASSPRQYTEAFF. Combining the CDR3 with reference TRBV9 and TRBJ1-1 gives the whole variable domain DSGVTQTPKHLITATGQRVTLRCSPRSGDLSVYWYQQSLDQGLQFLIQYYNGEERAKGNILERFSAQQFPDLHSELNLSSLELGDSALYFCASSPRQYTEAFFGQGTRLTVV.

V is TRBV10-1 and J is TRBJ2-1, with a weak D call TRBD1 (7 bases). Trimming removed 10 bases at V and 4 bases at J, with 20 bases between. The germline V gene encodes CDR1 WNHNN and CDR2 SYGVQD (reference sequence). This CDR3 is built from 15 residues. For the CDR3, the DNA is TGCGCCACCTCGGAGGGGGCAGGCGGTTACAATGAGCAGTTCTTC. Translating it yields CATSEGAGGYNEQFF.

This clone was observed a single time. The chain combines TRBV2 with TRBJ2-7, with TRBD2 matching 12 bases. V trimming: 6 bases; J trimming: 6 bases; junction bases outside the gene matches: 3. Germline loops: CDR1 SNHLY, CDR2 FYNNEI. This CDR3 is 13 amino acids long. The CDR3 nucleotides read TGTGCCAGCAGGCTACTAGCGGGGGGCGAGCAGTACTTC. Translating gives CASRLLAGGEQYF.

The chain joins TRBV30 to TRBJ2-1; 7 positions agree with TRBD2. Germline loops: CDR1 GTSNPN, CDR2 SVGIG (reference sequence). The V and J ends lost 0 bases and 7 bases, in that order; junction bases with no gene match: 12. CDR3 length: 16 residues. DNA of the CDR3: TGTGCCTGGAGTGTCGGACTAGGACTAGTCCGGAATGAGCAGTTCTTC. Translation: CAWSVGLGLVRNEQFF.

This chain joins TRBV2 and TRBJ2-1; D unclear. The CDR3 sequence is 12 residues long. V was pared by 7 bases and J by 7 bases, with 11 bases between. Germline lookup yields CDR1 SNHLY and CDR2 FYNNEI. CDR3 bases: TGTGCCAGCAATGTGTTTAGGAATGAGCAGTTCTTC. Its protein is CASNVFRNEQFF. Full variable domain (rest looked up from reference TRBV2 and TRBJ2-1): EPEVTQTPSHQVTQMGQEVILRCVPISNHLYFYWYRQILGQKVEFLVSFYNNEISEKSEIFDDQFSVERPDGSNFTLKIRSTKLEDSAMYFCASNVFRNEQFFGPGTRLTVL.

The V and J genes are TRBV19 and TRBJ1-2, with 9 bases identical to TRBD1. V lost 3 bases, J lost 7 bases, and 12 bases stayed unmatched. CDR3 length: 16 residues. Germline V CDR1 and CDR2: LNHDA, SQIVND (reference sequence). The CDR3 is CASSIPHRGPESGYTF. In DNA, the CDR3 is TGTGCCAGTAGTATCCCGCACAGGGGGCCCGAGAGTGGCTACACCTTC.

This chain joins TRBV5-1 and TRBJ2-3; the D gene is possibly TRBD2 (7 bases). Germline values: CDR1 SGHRS, CDR2 YFSETQ. The germline V and J ends were trimmed by 0 bases and 4 bases, with 15 bases remaining between them. This CDR3 contains 16 residues. The CDR3 DNA reads TGCGCCAGCAGCTTGGTGGCGGGAGCAGGGGCAGATACGCAGTATTTT. Its translation: CASSLVAGAGADTQYF.

The chain is built from TRBV9 and TRBJ2-7; a possible D gene is TRBD2 (6 bases). Deletions cut 3 bases from V and 3 bases from J, with 13 bases between. The CDR3 runs 14 residues. Germline V gene lookup returns CDR1 SGDLS and CDR2 YYNGEE. The CDR3 region has the DNA TGTGCCAGCAGCGCGGGGACTGGAGACTACGAGCAGTACTTC. Translating it yields CASSAGTGDYEQYF.

The CDR3 reads CASSFNPGVPGNTIYF. As DNA, the CDR3 is TGTGCCAGCAGCTTTAACCCAGGGGTCCCTGGAAACACCATATATTTT. The J gene is TRBJ1-3, the V gene TRBV7-2, with D perhaps matching TRBD1 (6 bases). Germline lookup yields CDR1 SGHTA and CDR2 FQGNSA. The CDR3 spans 16 residues. V lost 3 bases and J 2 bases, leaving 14 bases between the germline ends.

The rearrangement joins TRBV6-1 to TRBJ1-2, with 7 bases matching TRBD1. In germline, CDR1 is MNHNS, CDR2 SASEGT. V lost 4 bases to trimming and J lost 2 bases; unmatched junction nucleotides: 10. The CDR3 extends over 16 amino acids. As DNA, the CDR3 is TGTGCCAGCAGTGTCCTCCCGGGGACAGAAAACTATGGCTACACCTTC. It is translated as CASSVLPGTENYGYTF.

Concerning this clone itself: This CDR3 is also generated by other DNA sequences in the sample. The V gene is TRBV5-1, the J gene TRBJ2-7, with 8 bases that match TRBD2. V dropped 4 bases and J dropped 3; count of bases not matched to a gene: 6. The CDR3 has 14 amino acids. Germline CDR1 and CDR2: SGHRS and YFSETQ. CDR3 sequence (DNA): TGCGCCAGCAGCACCTCGGGGGGGAGCTACGAGCAGTACTTC. Encoded protein: CASSTSGGSYEQYF.

This rearrangement joins TRBV19 to TRBJ2-2; D is possibly TRBD1 (6 bases). CDR3 length: 15 residues. The germline CDR1 and CDR2 sequences are LNHDA and SQIVND (reference sequence). V was trimmed by 2 bases and J by 8 bases, leaving 15 bases between them. CDR3 sequence: CASSILGTTGGELFF. The CDR3 bases are TGTGCCAGTAGTATACTCGGGACAACAGGTGGGGAGCTGTTTTTT.

The genes are TRBV5-6 and TRBJ1-5; TRBD1 agrees at 7 bases. The V segment lost 0 bases and the J segment 9 bases; nucleotides outside the gene matches: 15. CDR3 size: 17 residues. Germline V gene lookup returns CDR1 SGHDT and CDR2 YYEEEE. CDR3 sequence reads: CASSLGWAGGEEGPQHF. CDR3 sequence (DNA): TGTGCCAGCAGCTTGGGTTGGGCAGGGGGTGAAGAGGGGCCCCAGCATTTT.

The chain employs TRBV10-3 and TRBJ1-1, with D unresolved. Trimming shortened V by 4 bases and J by 2 bases, and 8 bases separated the two germline ends. This CDR3 is built from 13 residues. Germline CDR1 is ENHRY and CDR2 is SYGVKD. CDR3 DNA sequence: TGTGCCATCAGTGGTTCGCTCAACACTGAAGCTTTCTTT. It codes for CAISGSLNTEAFF.

This sequence joins TRBV5-1 and TRBJ2-1, with 8 positions matching TRBD1. V lost 5 bases to trimming and J lost 6 bases; unmatched junction nucleotides: 13. The CDR3 length is 16 residues. Germline lookup yields CDR1 SGHRS and CDR2 YFSETQ. The CDR3 sequence: CASRLQGGGFGNEQFF. The CDR3 DNA sequence: TGCGCCAGCAGGCTACAGGGGGGTGGTTTTGGCAATGAGCAGTTCTTC.

CDR3 sequence reads: CASGTGFSTDTQYF. Written as DNA, the CDR3 is TGTGCCAGCGGAACGGGTTTTAGCACAGATACGCAGTATTTT. The V call is TRBV5-4, the J call TRBJ2-3; D is ambiguous. Germline CDR1 SGHNT, CDR2 YYREEE (reference sequence). V lost 7 bases and J lost 0, with 12 bases in between. The CDR3 runs 14 residues. Variable domain in full (rest from reference TRBV5-4 and TRBJ2-3): ETGVTQSPTHLIKTRGQQVTLRCSSQSGHNTVSWYQQALGQGPQFIFQYYREEENGRGNFPPRFSGLQFPNYSSELNVNALELDDSALYLCASGTGFSTDTQYFGPGTRLTVL.

This chain connects TRBV25-1 to TRBJ2-7; 8 bases match TRBD1. CDR3 length equals 13 residues. The germline gives CDR1 MGHDK, CDR2 SYGVNS. J was trimmed by 1 base and V by 8 bases; bases with no gene match: 4. The CDR3 protein is CASGTGESYEQYF. The DNA of the CDR3 is TGTGCCAGCGGGACAGGCGAGTCCTACGAGCAGTACTTC.

This chain joins TRBV27 and TRBJ1-1; D gene uncertain. V lost 2 bases to trimming and J lost 0 bases, with 7 bases between them. Germline CDR1 MNHEY, CDR2 SMNVEV (reference sequence). The CDR3 totals 14 residues. Here the CDR3 reads CASSLNGMNTEAFF. CDR3 nucleotide sequence: TGTGCCAGCAGTTTAAACGGAATGAACACTGAAGCTTTCTTT.

This clone was counted only a few times. Other DNA sequences in this sample translate to the same CDR3. The chain has TRBV19 and TRBJ2-7; 7 bases match TRBD2. CDR1 is LNHDA and CDR2 is SQIVND in the germline V gene (reference sequence). V lost 3 bases to trimming and J lost 5 bases; unmatched junction nucleotides: 4. This CDR3 region has 13 residues. The CDR3 region is CASSIASGDEQYF. The DNA for the CDR3 is TGTGCCAGTAGTATCGCTAGCGGCGACGAGCAGTACTTC. The whole variable domain, filled in from reference TRBV19 and TRBJ2-7, reads DGGITQSPKYLFRKEGQNVTLSCEQNLNHDAMYWYRQDPGQGLRLIYYSQIVNDFQKGDIAEGYSVSREKKESFPLTVTSAQKNPTAFYLCASSIASGDEQYFGPGTRLTVT.

The V and J genes are TRBV27 and TRBJ1-2; 9 bases are a match to TRBD1. In germline, CDR1 is MNHEY, CDR2 SMNVEV (reference sequence). The CDR3 contains 15 residues. Germline trimming cut 5 bases from V and 4 bases from J; bases unmatched to any gene: 8. Written as DNA, the CDR3 is TGTGCCAGCAGTCTCTCCCGGGACAGGGCCTATGGCTACACCTTC. Its protein is CASSLSRDRAYGYTF.

V and J are TRBV6-1 and TRBJ1-3; TRBD1 matches 8 bases. This CDR3 comprises 15 residues. From germline, CDR1 is MNHNS and CDR2 SASEGT. Trimming removed 1 base from V and 5 bases from J; junction bases left unmatched: 4. CDR3 DNA: TGTGCCAGCAGTGAAGGACAGGGGATAAGAAACACCATATATTTT. Translated: CASSEGQGIRNTIYF.

The chain joins TRBV27 to TRBJ2-6; D might be TRBD2 (5 bases). Trimming stripped 3 bases from V and 0 bases from J, with 21 bases between. Germline CDR1 MNHEY, CDR2 SMNVEV (reference sequence). The CDR3 has 20 residues. CDR3 region: CASSFVASASPNSGANVLTF. The CDR3 nucleotides are TGTGCCAGCAGTTTTGTAGCTTCGGCTAGCCCGAACTCTGGGGCCAACGTCCTGACTTTC.

The genes are TRBV6-5 and TRBJ1-3; D is ambiguous. The CDR3 runs to 13 residues. Germline CDR1 reads MNHEY; CDR2 reads SVGAGI. V shed 0 bases and J shed 3 bases, with 3 bases lying between them. CDR3 protein: CASSYSYGNTIYF. The CDR3, as DNA: TGTGCCAGCAGTTACTCATATGGAAACACCATATATTTT.

V is TRBV12-5 and J is TRBJ2-3; no firm D call. Germline V lookup: CDR1 LGHNT, CDR2 FRNRAP. The CDR3 has 14 amino acids. Trimming took 0 bases from V and 6 from J, leaving 10 bases between them. The DNA of the CDR3 is TGTGCTAGTGGTTTGGTACAAGGACGGGATACGCAGTATTTT. Translated: CASGLVQGRDTQYF.

The V and J genes are TRBV25-1 and TRBJ2-7, with D perhaps matching TRBD2 (6 bases). CDR1 and CDR2 (germline): MGHDK, SYGVNS. V was pared by 0 bases and J by 6 bases, with 18 bases between. The CDR3 has 16 residues. The CDR3 sequence: CASSEYGGTLGGEQYF. The CDR3 coding sequence is TGTGCCAGCAGTGAATATGGGGGGACTCTGGGGGGCGAGCAGTACTTC.